These T cell receptor beta chains were read from a single sample in a study of T cell responses to AZD1222 COVID-19 vaccine. The assay was immunoSEQ multiplex PCR, and TCRdb's table has in-frame clones only and misses some. The sample lists about 120,000 clones, approximately 91% seen once, with 4% to 5.5% in the top ten. The material sequenced was peripheral blood, taken on day 0 of AZD1222 vaccination. Every receptor here comes from an adult in good health. CDR3s leave out the opening cysteine and the closing phenylalanine or tryptophan.

CDR3 protein: SVEDWSTSNTGELF; V gene: TRBV29-1
CDR3 protein: ASNPPGQGWETQY; V gene: TRBV6-5
CDR3 protein: SVGVNQPQH; V gene: TRBV20-1
CDR3 protein: ASQGGDGYT; V gene: TRBV12-3/TRBV12-4
CDR3 protein: ASSLLGANNYGYT; V gene: TRBV7-9
CDR3 protein: ASSVTGVTGELF; V gene: TRBV7-3
CDR3 protein: ASSLPDRGLYYEQY; V gene: TRBV7-9
CDR3 protein: ASSLIRDRGEYEQY; V gene: TRBV11-2
CDR3 protein: ASSQDSQGAEQY; V gene: TRBV3-1/TRBV3-2
CDR3 protein: ATSRQGEQF; V gene: TRBV15
CDR3 protein: ASRVGDREYNEQF; V gene: TRBV28
CDR3 protein: ASSPRGSVSPTQF; V gene: TRBV6-2/TRBV6-3
CDR3 protein: ASSDRDRGTGELF; V gene: TRBV6-6
CDR3 protein: ASRDGTGSNEAF; V gene: TRBV2
CDR3 protein: ASSLGGLTAYEQY; V gene: TRBV5-1
CDR3 protein: ASTIYRAKNTEAF; V gene: TRBV28
CDR3 protein: ASSYYSGSNQPQH; V gene: TRBV6-5
CDR3 protein: ASSYSRGGAFVYNEQF; V gene: TRBV6-2/TRBV6-3
CDR3 protein: ASSQGGVGSPLH; V gene: TRBV3-1/TRBV3-2
CDR3 protein: ASSLRVSGNTIY; V gene: TRBV5-6
CDR3 protein: ASRVRVAGGNTIY; V gene: TRBV28
CDR3 protein: ASSPTAGTGSTDTQY; V gene: TRBV5-1
CDR3 protein: ASSQAGFGQF; V gene: TRBV14
CDR3 protein: ATTPLAGGYNEQF; V gene: TRBV15
CDR3 protein: ASSSRMNTEAF; V gene: TRBV6-5
CDR3 protein: ASSIRGGNTEAF; V gene: TRBV19
CDR3 protein: ATSDPTAPNYGYT; V gene: TRBV24-1
CDR3 protein: ASSFGKFYGYT; V gene: TRBV28
CDR3 protein: SASLLAVYEQY; V gene: TRBV20-1
CDR3 protein: ASSLEGTGALFSYNSPLH; V gene: TRBV11-2
CDR3 protein: ASSVEGGSTDTQY; V gene: TRBV9
CDR3 protein: ASSQGGGEQF; V gene: TRBV4-3
CDR3 protein: ASSSLAGGPPYEQY; V gene: TRBV6-5
CDR3 protein: ATRGGLGNEQF; V gene: TRBV24-1
CDR3 protein: ASSISWGNTGELF; V gene: TRBV9
CDR3 protein: ASSLIAGDGELF; V gene: TRBV27
CDR3 protein: ASSPPKESQPQH; V gene: TRBV6-2/TRBV6-3
CDR3 protein: ASSQDQTDNYGYT; V gene: TRBV4-1
CDR3 protein: ASSRPRYGYT; V gene: TRBV12-3/TRBV12-4
CDR3 protein: ASSLVGGANTGELF; V gene: TRBV7-2
CDR3 protein: ASSELAETQY; V gene: TRBV6-1
CDR3 protein: ASSLEGSGADTQY; V gene: TRBV5-1
CDR3 protein: ASSLRAGWTEAF; V gene: TRBV6-5
CDR3 protein: ASSEQGSGYEQY; V gene: TRBV2
CDR3 protein: ASSQGSYEQY; V gene: TRBV3-1/TRBV3-2